This T cell receptor (beta chain) comes out of a study of beta chain features in type 1 diabetes. Study conclusions and caveats: When cDNA is sequenced, cells with high TCR expression could be over-represented.

cDNA synthesis used the whole RNA isolate, giving expressed TCRB sequences. Profiling relied on immunoSEQ multiplex PCR, and the TCRdb table lists in-frame clones only, not all of them. The sample carries hundreds of thousands of clones, approximately 15% recorded once. CD45RO/CCR7/CD25/CD127/CD95/CD27 sorting isolated CD4+ naive, central memory, regulatory and stem cell-like memory cells. The V end was cut by 3 bases, the J end by 0 bases, with 8 bases between. Germline V gene sequence: CDR1 LNHDA, CDR2 SQIVND (reference sequence). The CDR3 totals 14 residues. This clone was detected only a few times. The antigen remains undetermined.

The chain is built from TRBV19 and TRBJ2-5; the D is unclear. Input material: naive CD4+ T cells from blood. The source of this sequence is a young man in good health. The CDR3 bases are TGTGCCAGTAGTATCCTGGGTAACCAAGAGACCCAGTACTTC. As protein: CASSILGNQETQYF.